The next 5 T cell receptor beta chains were all read from a single sample in a study of cytomegalovirus exposure and HLA in healthy donors. Vbeta (60) and Jbeta (13) primers were used in the PCR. Some clones are missing from TCRdb's copy, which holds only in-frame ones; the method was immunoSEQ multiplex PCR. Found here are under 200,000 clones, around four fifths of them singletons; the top ten hold roughly 0.99%. Sequenced: PBMCs. Source of these receptors: a girl aged 2 to 10 in good health and CMV-seropositive.

This chain uses TRBV15 with TRBJ2-5, with TRBD1 identical over 7 bases. The CDR3 is 16 amino acids. The V gene end was trimmed by 0 bases and the J gene end by 5 bases; junction bases not matched to a gene: 9. In germline, CDR1 is LNHNV, CDR2 YYDKDF (reference sequence). The CDR3 spells CATSRDLRGGAETQYF. The CDR3 coding sequence is TGTGCCACCAGCAGAGATCTAAGAGGGGGCGCGGAGACCCAGTACTTC.

V is TRBV7-2 and J is TRBJ2-2, with 8 bases fitting TRBD2. The germline CDR1 and CDR2 sequences are SGHTA and FQGNSA. V dropped 2 bases and J dropped 6; count of bases not matched to a gene: 5. The CDR3 runs to 15 residues. The CDR3 DNA reads as TGTGCCAGCAGCTTACGTAGGACTAGCTCCGGGGAGCTGTTTTTT. Its protein is CASSLRRTSSGELFF.

The chain is built from TRBV6-1 and TRBJ2-3; D is unclear. Per germline, CDR1 MNHNS and CDR2 SASEGT. The CDR3 loop spans 15 amino acids. Trimming shortened V by 5 bases and J by 0 bases, and 12 bases separated the two germline ends. The CDR3 DNA is TGTGCCAGCAGTACAGTCTTTCGAAGCACAGATACGCAGTATTTT. Protein product: CASSTVFRSTDTQYF.

The CDR3 sequence: CASSWLILNNEQFF. The CDR3 region has the DNA TGTGCCAGCAGTTGGCTGATCTTAAACAATGAGCAGTTCTTC. The chain has TRBV6-6 and TRBJ2-1, with D unresolved. V lost 4 bases, J lost 5 bases, and 12 bases lay in between. The CDR3 spans 14 residues. The germline V gene has CDR1 MNHNY and CDR2 SVGAGI (reference sequence).

This rearrangement joins TRBV9 to TRBJ2-6; 8 positions agree with TRBD2. J gave up 4 bases and V 4 bases, and 19 bases lay outside the gene matches. Germline-derived CDR1 and CDR2 are SGDLS and YYNGEE. CDR3 length: 20 amino acids. DNA for the CDR3: TGTGCCAGCAGCTCTAGTACCGTCCCGCGGGGGGCGCGCGGGGCCAACGTCCTGACTTTC. Protein sequence: CASSSSTVPRGARGANVLTF.